The 19 T cell receptor beta chains listed next were all sequenced from one sample in a study of OX40 agonist ivuxolimab in advanced cancers. Library method: the immunoSEQ multiplex PCR assay. Not all clones reach the TCRdb copy of this immuneACCESS table, which keeps in-frame sequences only. Checked studies attribute under half of the gap to unresolved V genes and leave the rest unexplained. Recorded for this sample are more than 75,000 clones; under 90% of them occurred a single time. Jointly, the top ten make up 6% to 8.5% of the sample. The starting material was CD4+ or CD8+ T cells sorted from blood, obtained in a trial of the OX40 agonist ivuxolimab. Every receptor here comes from an adult with an advanced solid tumor such as melanoma, head and neck, liver or kidney cancer.

This clone was found once. The rearrangement joins TRBV19 to TRBJ1-1; weak D call: TRBD1 (5 bases). Trimming pared 4 bases from V and 1 base from J, leaving 13 bases between. This CDR3 contains 15 residues. Germline lookup yields CDR1 LNHDA and CDR2 SQIVND (reference sequence). CDR3 protein: CASSRGPTENTEAFF. CDR3 in DNA: TGTGCCAGTAGTAGGGGCCCTACAGAGAACACTGAAGCTTTCTTT.

This clone was detected once. Other DNA sequences in this sample translate to the same CDR3. V usage is TRBV11-2 and J usage is TRBJ2-7; D uncertain. This CDR3 spans 13 amino acids. V lost 5 bases and J lost 4, with 12 bases in between. Germline assignment: CDR1 SGHAT and CDR2 FQNNGV. CDR3 in DNA: TGTGCCAGCAGCCTAGGTGACGGTTACGAGCAGTACTTC. Protein sequence: CASSLGDGYEQYF.

This chain connects TRBV12-2 to TRBJ2-7. TRBV12-2 represents a pseudogene. The CDR3 contains 15 residues. DNA for the CDR3: TGTGCAAGTCGCTTAAAGTGGGACGGCCGATACGAGCAGTACGTC. Encoded protein: CASRLKWDGRYEQYV.

This clone was seen a single time. V is TRBV7-3 and J is TRBJ2-2; TRBD2 aligns across 8 bases. Germline V gene data show CDR1 as SGHTA and CDR2 as FQGTGA. V shed 3 bases and J 1 base; nucleotides not matched to a gene: 1. This CDR3 contains 15 residues. DNA of the CDR3: TGTGCCAGCAGCTTTACTAGCGGGAACACCGGGGAGCTGTTTTTT. This codes for CASSFTSGNTGELFF.

CDR3 nucleotide sequence: TGTGCCAGCAGTGTAGGAGGGGAAGCTTTCTTT. It yields the protein CASSVGGEAFF. The rearrangement uses TRBV2 and TRBJ1-1; D uncertain. CDR3 size: 11 residues. Germline lookup yields CDR1 SNHLY and CDR2 FYNNEI. The ends were cut back, 4 bases at V and 8 bases at J, with 8 bases in the middle.

This clone has just a few counts. The gene calls are TRBV30 and TRBJ1-1; no firm D call. Trimming cost V 0 bases and J 10 bases, with 9 bases left between them. This CDR3 spans 11 amino acids. Germline V gene sequence: CDR1 GTSNPN, CDR2 SVGIG (reference sequence). The CDR3 reads CAWSVKLGAFF. The CDR3 region has the DNA TGTGCCTGGAGTGTTAAGTTAGGAGCTTTCTTT. The complete variable domain, with remaining parts taken from reference TRBV30 and TRBJ1-1, reads SQTIHQWPATLVQPVGSPLSLECTVEGTSNPNLYWYRQAAGRGLQLLFYSVGIGQISSEVPQNLSASRPQDRQFILSSKKLLLSDSGFYLCAWSVKLGAFFGQGTRLTVV.

This chain uses TRBV6-4 with TRBJ2-1; 10 positions agree with TRBD1. V lost 4 bases and J lost 5; bases outside the gene matches: 5. This CDR3 is 15 amino acids long. From germline, CDR1 is MRHNA and CDR2 SNTAGT. CDR3 in amino acids: CASSGTGGTHNEQFF. The CDR3 DNA sequence: TGTGCCAGCAGTGGGACAGGGGGTACCCACAATGAGCAGTTCTTC.

V gene TRBV28 combines with J gene TRBJ1-3, with 7 nucleotides matching TRBD1. Germline V CDR1 and CDR2: MDHEN, SYDVKM. J gave up 3 bases and V 8 bases, and 13 bases lay outside the gene matches. The CDR3 is made up of 16 amino acids. CDR3 DNA: TGTGCCAGCGGCGTCGACCTGGCAGGGGGTGGAAACACCATATATTTT. Amino acids: CASGVDLAGGGNTIYF.

The J gene is TRBJ1-2, the V gene TRBV28; weak D call: TRBD1 (5 bases). Trimming removed 3 bases from V and 4 bases from J, with 12 bases in between. The CDR3 is 14 residues long. Germline V gene sequence: CDR1 MDHEN, CDR2 SYDVKM. The DNA for the CDR3 is TGTGCCAGCAGTTTGCAACAGGAGACCTATGGCTACACCTTC. Translating gives CASSLQQETYGYTF.

This clone was counted a single time. The V and J genes are TRBV6-1 and TRBJ2-7, with 8 bases fitting TRBD2. Unmatched junction bases numbered 8, after V lost 6 bases and J lost 4 bases. The germline CDR1 and CDR2 sequences are MNHNS and SASEGT. The CDR3 is made up of 14 amino acids. CDR3: CASRGAGGLYEQYV. CDR3 coding DNA: TGTGCCAGCAGAGGGGCGGGGGGTCTTTACGAGCAGTACGTC.

V and J are TRBV4-1 and TRBJ1-4, with a weak D call TRBD1 (5 bases). Germline V gene lookup returns CDR1 MGHRA and CDR2 YSYEKL. The ends were cut back, 5 bases at V and 5 bases at J, with 21 bases in the middle. The CDR3 sequence is 17 residues long. The CDR3 DNA reads as TGCGCCAGCAGCTGGGACGGATCCCCCAGTACCAATGAAAAACTGTTTTTT. Amino acid sequence: CASSWDGSPSTNEKLFF.

The J gene is TRBJ2-3, the V gene TRBV27, with D possibly being TRBD1 (6 bases). The length of the CDR3 is 16 residues. With 4 bases removed from V and 0 bases from J, the gap between germline ends came to 14 bases. Germline loops: CDR1 MNHEY, CDR2 SMNVEV (reference sequence). The CDR3 is CASSSRQATSTDTQYF. In DNA form, the CDR3 reads TGTGCCAGCAGTTCGCGACAGGCCACTAGCACAGATACGCAGTATTTT.

The J gene is TRBJ1-2, the V gene TRBV7-9, with D possibly matching TRBD1 (5 bases). Per germline, CDR1 SEHNR and CDR2 FQNEAQ (reference sequence). The CDR3 is 15 residues long. V lost 3 bases, J lost 6 bases, and 17 bases lay in between. The CDR3 coding sequence is TGTGCCAGCAGCTTCGCTGGGAGTGGGGCGGATGGCTACACCTTC. Translating gives CASSFAGSGADGYTF.

The chain has TRBV30 and TRBJ2-2; D call uncertain. CDR1 GTSNPN and CDR2 SVGIG come from the germline V gene (reference sequence). Trimming cost V 8 bases and J 6 bases, with 7 bases left between them. This CDR3 has 10 amino acids. DNA for the CDR3: TGTGCCGCCAGCCCCGGGGAGCTGTTTTTT. Translation gives CAASPGELFF. Looking up the rest from reference TRBV30 and TRBJ2-2 gives the full variable domain: SQTIHQWPATLVQPVGSPLSLECTVEGTSNPNLYWYRQAAGRGLQLLFYSVGIGQISSEVPQNLSASRPQDRQFILSSKKLLLSDSGFYLCAASPGELFFGEGSRLTVL.

V is TRBV11-2 and J is TRBJ2-1, with a tentative D call TRBD1 (6 bases). CDR1 and CDR2 from the germline V gene are SGHAT and FQNNGV. This CDR3 has 17 residues. Trimming pared 1 base from V and 1 base from J, leaving 14 bases between. The CDR3 nucleotides read TGTGCCAGCAGCTTAGTCCAGGGGTCTGGATCCTACAATGAGCAGTTCTTC. It is translated as CASSLVQGSGSYNEQFF.

The CDR3 DNA reads TGTGCCAGCACTCGGGGGGGGATAGAGCAGTACTTC. It yields the protein CASTRGGIEQYF. The chain couples TRBV28 to TRBJ2-7; the match to TRBD2 covers 8 bases. The V and J ends lost 7 bases and 7 bases, in that order; junction bases with no gene match: 6. The germline V gene has CDR1 MDHEN and CDR2 SYDVKM. The length of the CDR3 is 12 residues.

The genes are TRBV6-4 and TRBJ2-7, with a possible D match to TRBD2 (6 bases). The CDR3 loop spans 14 amino acids. Per germline, CDR1 MRHNA and CDR2 SNTAGT. V was pared by 6 bases and J by 2 bases, with 14 bases between. CDR3 in DNA: TGTGCCAGCAGATCCCGGAGGGCCCCCTACGAGCAGTACGTC. It is translated as CASRSRRAPYEQYV.

Comments on this clone: The sample contains more than one DNA sequence encoding this CDR3. The V gene is TRBV9, the J gene TRBJ1-2; D is undetermined. V was pared by 0 bases and J by 4 bases, with 4 bases between. Germline CDR1 SGDLS, CDR2 YYNGEE. The CDR3 consists of 12 residues. CDR3 sequence (DNA): TGTGCCAGCAGCGTAGGTGTCTATGGCTACACCTTC. Translated, it gives CASSVGVYGYTF.

V gene TRBV6-5 combines with J gene TRBJ2-2; D might be TRBD1 or TRBD2, each matching 6 bases. The CDR3 is 14 amino acids. The V end was cut by 6 bases, the J end by 7 bases, with 15 bases between. Germline values: CDR1 MNHEY, CDR2 SVGAGI. The CDR3, as DNA: TGTGCCAGCAGGGAACCGGGGGCTGTCGGGGAGCTGTTTTTT. It encodes CASREPGAVGELFF.